This is a list of T cell receptor beta chains from one sample in a study of blood T cell repertoires in COVID-19. Libraries were prepared by immunoSEQ multiplex PCR; TCRdb keeps only in-frame clonotypes and omits some of them. The table lists about 270,000 clones, 88% of them singletons, with approximately 2% in the top ten. The sequenced sample was PBMCs or T cells enriched from blood (not recorded which). These receptors all stem from a woman in her sixties or seventies in a cohort exposed to, infected with or recovered from COVID-19 (not recorded which). CDR3s include the opening cysteine and the closing phenylalanine or tryptophan. A D gene is named only where the DNA matches it firmly. Clone size is shown for a subset of rows, as once, few, many or a class of expanded clone.

TRBV19	TRBJ1-6	TRBD1	.	CASSKTGAASPLHF	TGTGCCAGTAGTAAGACAGGGGCGGCCTCACCCCTCCACTTT
TRBV5-1	TRBJ2-5	TRBD2	.	CASSSGRGGETQYF	TGCGCCAGCAGCTCTGGGAGGGGTGGAGAGACCCAGTACTTC
TRBV6-4	TRBJ2-1	TRBD2	.	CASSDVGGGYSYNEQFF	TGTGCCAGCAGTGACGTCGGGGGGGGGTACTCCTACAATGAGCAGTTCTTC
TRBV6-5	TRBJ2-2	.	.	CASTEGLNTGELFF	TGTGCCAGCACCGAAGGACTCAACACCGGGGAGCTGTTTTTT
TRBV7-2	TRBJ2-1	TRBD1	.	CASSLRTGGSYNEQFF	TGTGCCAGCAGCTTACGGACAGGGGGCTCCTACAATGAGCAGTTCTTC
TRBV12-3/TRBV12-4	TRBJ2-2	.	.	CASSLRNTGELFF	TGTGCCAGCAGTTTGAGGAACACCGGGGAGCTGTTTTTT
TRBV5-1	TRBJ2-2	TRBD2	.	CASSRGTSGRIGEGGELFF	TGCGCCAGCAGCCGCGGGACTAGCGGGAGGATAGGGGAAGGCGGGGAGCTGTTTTTT
TRBV7-9	TRBJ2-3	.	.	CASSRPILDYTDTQYF	TGTGCCAGCAGCCGACCCATCTTGGACTACACAGATACGCAGTATTTT
TRBV7-9	TRBJ2-1	TRBD2	.	CASSLGEGTSGLSYNEQFF	TGTGCCAGCAGCTTAGGAGAAGGGACTAGTGGTCTTTCCTACAATGAGCAGTTCTTC
TRBV6-2/TRBV6-3	TRBJ1-1	TRBD1	.	CASSSWTGSTEAFF	TGTGCCAGCAGTTCATGGACAGGGAGTACTGAAGCTTTCTTT
TRBV9	TRBJ2-7	.	many	CASSVNTAGEQYF	TGTGCCAGCAGCGTGAATACGGCGGGGGAGCAGTACTTC
TRBV10-2	TRBJ1-1	.	.	CASRKRGGNTEAFF	TGCGCCAGCAGGAAGAGAGGGGGAAACACTGAAGCTTTCTTT
TRBV10-3	TRBJ2-3	TRBD2	.	CAISERTSGSNTQYF	TGTGCCATCAGTGAGCGGACTAGCGGGAGTAATACGCAGTATTTT
TRBV7-2	TRBJ2-5	TRBD2	.	CASSTPSGRPGETQYF	TGTGCCAGCAGTACACCTAGCGGGAGACCGGGGGAGACCCAGTACTTC
TRBV28	TRBJ1-5	.	.	CASSGGGAYSNQPQHF	TGTGCCAGCAGTGGTGGAGGGGCCTATAGCAATCAGCCCCAGCATTTT